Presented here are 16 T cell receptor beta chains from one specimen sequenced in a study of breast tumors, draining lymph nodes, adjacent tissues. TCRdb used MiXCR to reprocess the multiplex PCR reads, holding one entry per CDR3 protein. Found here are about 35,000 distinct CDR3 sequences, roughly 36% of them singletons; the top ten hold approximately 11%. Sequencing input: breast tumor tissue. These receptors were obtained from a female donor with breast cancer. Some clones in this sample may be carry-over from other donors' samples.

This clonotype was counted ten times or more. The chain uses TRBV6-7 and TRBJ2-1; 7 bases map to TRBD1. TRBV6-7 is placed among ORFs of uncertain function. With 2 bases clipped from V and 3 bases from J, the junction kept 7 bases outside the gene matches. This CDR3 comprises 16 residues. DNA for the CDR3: TGTGCCAGCAGTTACCCAGGACAGGCCTTCTACAATGAGCAGTTCTTC. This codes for CASSYPGQAFYNEQFF.

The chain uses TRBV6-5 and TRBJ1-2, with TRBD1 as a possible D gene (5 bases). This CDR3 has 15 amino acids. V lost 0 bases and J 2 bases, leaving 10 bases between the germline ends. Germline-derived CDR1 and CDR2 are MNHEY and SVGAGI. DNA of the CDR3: TGTGCCAGCAGTTACTCGTTTGGGACCAACTATGGCTACACCTTC. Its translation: CASSYSFGTNYGYTF.

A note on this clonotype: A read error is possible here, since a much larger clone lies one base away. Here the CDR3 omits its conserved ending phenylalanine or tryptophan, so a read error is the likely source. CDR3 sequence (DNA): TGTGCTAGTGGTTCGGGACTAGCGGGAGGAGGGGAGACCCAGTACCTC. Its translation is CASGSGLAGGGETQYL. The rearrangement uses TRBV12-5 and TRBJ2-5, with 15 bases identical to TRBD2. V dropped 4 bases and J dropped 5; count of bases not matched to a gene: 5. This CDR3 is 16 amino acids long. Germline V CDR1 and CDR2: LGHNT, FRNRAP.

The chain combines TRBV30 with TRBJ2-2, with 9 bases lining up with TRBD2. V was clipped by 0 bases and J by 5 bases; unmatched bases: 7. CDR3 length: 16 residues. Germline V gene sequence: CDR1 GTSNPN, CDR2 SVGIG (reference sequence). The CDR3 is CAWSVVAGARTGELFF. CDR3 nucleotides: TGTGCCTGGAGTGTAGTAGCGGGGGCTCGGACCGGGGAGCTGTTTTTT.

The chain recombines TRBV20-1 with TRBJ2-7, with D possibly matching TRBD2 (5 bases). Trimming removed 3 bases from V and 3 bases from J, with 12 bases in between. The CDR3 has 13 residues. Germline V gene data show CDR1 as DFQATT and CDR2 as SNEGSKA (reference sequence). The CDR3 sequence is CSASPGGFYEQYF. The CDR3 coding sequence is TGCAGTGCTAGTCCCGGAGGCTTCTACGAGCAGTACTTC.

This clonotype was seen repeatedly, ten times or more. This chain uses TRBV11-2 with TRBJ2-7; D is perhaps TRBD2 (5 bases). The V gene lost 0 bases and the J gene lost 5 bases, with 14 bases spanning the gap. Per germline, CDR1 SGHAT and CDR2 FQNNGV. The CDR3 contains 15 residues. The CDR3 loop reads CASSLDRGWGDEQYF. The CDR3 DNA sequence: TGTGCCAGCAGCTTAGATCGGGGTTGGGGTGACGAGCAGTACTTC.

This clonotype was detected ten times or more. CDR3 region: CASSLAWEGEQYF. CDR3 bases: TGTGCCAGCAGCTTAGCCTGGGAGGGCGAGCAGTACTTC. The gene calls are TRBV7-2 and TRBJ2-7; 7 positions agree with TRBD2. This CDR3 contains 13 residues. V shed 0 bases and J 6 bases; nucleotides not matched to a gene: 2. From germline, CDR1 is SGHTA and CDR2 FQGNSA. The variable domain in full, completed from reference TRBV7-2 and TRBJ2-7, reads GAGVSQSPSNKVTEKGKDVELRCDPISGHTALYWYRQSLGQGLEFLIYFQGNSAPDKSGLPSDRFSAERTGGSVSTLTIQRTQQEDSAVYLCASSLAWEGEQYFGPGTRLTVT.

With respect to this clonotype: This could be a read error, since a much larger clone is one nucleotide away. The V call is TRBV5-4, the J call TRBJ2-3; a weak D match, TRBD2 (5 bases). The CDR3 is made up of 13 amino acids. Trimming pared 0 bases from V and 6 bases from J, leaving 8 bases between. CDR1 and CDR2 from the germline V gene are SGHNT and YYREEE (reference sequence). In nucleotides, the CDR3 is TGTGCCAGCAGCTTGGTGAGGGATGATACGCAGTATTTT. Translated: CASSLVRDDTQYF.

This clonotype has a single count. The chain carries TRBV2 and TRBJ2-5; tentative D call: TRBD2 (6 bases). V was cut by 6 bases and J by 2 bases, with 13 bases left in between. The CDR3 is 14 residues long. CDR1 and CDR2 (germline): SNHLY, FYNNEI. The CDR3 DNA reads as TGTGCCAGCAGCCGGACTACCACTCAAGAGACCCAGTACTTC. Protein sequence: CASSRTTTQETQYF.

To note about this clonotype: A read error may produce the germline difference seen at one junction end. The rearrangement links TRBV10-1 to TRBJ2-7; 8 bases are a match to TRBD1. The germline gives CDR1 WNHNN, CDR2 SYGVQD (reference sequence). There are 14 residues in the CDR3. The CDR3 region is CASSDQGARYVQCF. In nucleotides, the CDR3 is TGCGCCAGCAGTGATCAGGGGGCCCGATACGTGCAGTGCTTC.

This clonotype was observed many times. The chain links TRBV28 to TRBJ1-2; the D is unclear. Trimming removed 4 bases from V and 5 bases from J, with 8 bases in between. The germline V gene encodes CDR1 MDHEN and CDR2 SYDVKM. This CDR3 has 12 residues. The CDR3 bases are TGTGCCAGCAGTTCCCAGAAATATGGCTACACCTTC. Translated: CASSSQKYGYTF.

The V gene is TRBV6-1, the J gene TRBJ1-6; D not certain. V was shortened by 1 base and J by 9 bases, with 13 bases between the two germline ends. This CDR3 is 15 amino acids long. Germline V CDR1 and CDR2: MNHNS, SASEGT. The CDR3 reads CASSEVGYPRSPLHF. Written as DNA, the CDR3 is TGTGCCAGCAGTGAAGTGGGTTACCCTCGTTCACCCCTCCACTTT.

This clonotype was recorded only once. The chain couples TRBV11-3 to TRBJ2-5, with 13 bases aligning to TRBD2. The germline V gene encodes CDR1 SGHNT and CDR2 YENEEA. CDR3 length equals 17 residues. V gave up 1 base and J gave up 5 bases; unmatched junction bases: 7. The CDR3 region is CASSLGTSGGPRETQYF. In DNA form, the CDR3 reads TGTGCCAGCAGCTTAGGGACTAGCGGGGGACCGAGGGAGACCCAGTACTTC.

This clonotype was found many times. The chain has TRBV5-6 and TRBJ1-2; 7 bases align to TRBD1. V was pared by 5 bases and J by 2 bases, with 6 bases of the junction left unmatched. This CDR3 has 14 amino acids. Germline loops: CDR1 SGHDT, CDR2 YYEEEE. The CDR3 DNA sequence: TGTGCCAGCAGTAGGACAGGAGAAAACTATGGCTACACCTTC. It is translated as CASSRTGENYGYTF. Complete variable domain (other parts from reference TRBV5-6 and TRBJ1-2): DAGVTQSPTHLIKTRGQQVTLRCSPKSGHDTVSWYQQALGQGPQFIFQYYEEEERQRGNFPDRFSGHQFPNYSSELNVNALLLGDSALYLCASSRTGENYGYTFGSGTRLTVV.

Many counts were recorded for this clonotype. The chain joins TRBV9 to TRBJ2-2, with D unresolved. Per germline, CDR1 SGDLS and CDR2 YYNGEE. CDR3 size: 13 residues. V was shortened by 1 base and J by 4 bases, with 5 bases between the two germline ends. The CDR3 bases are TGTGCCAGCAGCGTATCCGGCACCGGGGAGCTGTTTTTT. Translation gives CASSVSGTGELFF.

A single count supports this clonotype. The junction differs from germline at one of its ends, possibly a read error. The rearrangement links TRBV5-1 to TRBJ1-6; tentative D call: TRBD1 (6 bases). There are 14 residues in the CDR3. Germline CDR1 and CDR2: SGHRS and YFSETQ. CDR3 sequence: CASSDGTSNSLLHF. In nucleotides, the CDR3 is TGTGCCAGCAGCGACGGGACATCTAATTCACTCCTCCACTTT.